The clone carrying this T cell receptor (beta chain) was seen a handful of times. Its antigen remains unknown. Data came from immunoSEQ multiplex PCR; TCRdb stores just in-frame clones and leaves some out. Of tens of thousands of clones listed, 85% to 90% are singletons. CDR3 size: 12 residues. Between the trimmed V and J ends, which lost 5 bases and 3 bases, there was a span of 8 bases. Per the germline V gene, CDR1 is GTSNPN and CDR2 is SVGIG (reference sequence). This record belongs to a study of OX40 agonist ivuxolimab in advanced cancers. General study points: Researchers report that CD8+ T cells had, on average, more expanded clones than CD4+.

This TCR was sampled from an adult with an advanced solid tumor such as melanoma, head and neck, liver or kidney cancer. The chain has TRBV30 and TRBJ1-5; D is unresolved. Sequenced material: CD4+ or CD8+ T cells sorted from blood, taken in a trial of the OX40 agonist ivuxolimab. The DNA of the CDR3 is TGTGCCTGGGGCAGAGTCAATCAGCCCCAGCATTTT. Its translation is CAWGRVNQPQHF. Variable domain in full (rest from reference TRBV30 and TRBJ1-5): SQTIHQWPATLVQPVGSPLSLECTVEGTSNPNLYWYRQAAGRGLQLLFYSVGIGQISSEVPQNLSASRPQDRQFILSSKKLLLSDSGFYLCAWGRVNQPQHFGDGTRLSIL.